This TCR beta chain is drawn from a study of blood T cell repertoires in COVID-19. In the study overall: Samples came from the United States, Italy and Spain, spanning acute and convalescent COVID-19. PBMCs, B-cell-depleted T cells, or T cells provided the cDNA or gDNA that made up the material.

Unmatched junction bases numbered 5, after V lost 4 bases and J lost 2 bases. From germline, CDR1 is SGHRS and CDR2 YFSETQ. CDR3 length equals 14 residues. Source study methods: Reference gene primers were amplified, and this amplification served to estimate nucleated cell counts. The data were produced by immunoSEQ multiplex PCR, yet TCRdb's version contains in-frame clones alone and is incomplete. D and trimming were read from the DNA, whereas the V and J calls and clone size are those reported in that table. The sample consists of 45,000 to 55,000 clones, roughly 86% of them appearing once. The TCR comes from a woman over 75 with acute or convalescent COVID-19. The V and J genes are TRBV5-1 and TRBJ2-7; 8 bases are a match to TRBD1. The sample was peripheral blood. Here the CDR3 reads CASSPTGQAYEQYF. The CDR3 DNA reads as TGCGCCAGCAGCCCGACGGGACAGGCCTACGAGCAGTACTTC.